The source of this TCR beta chain is a study of blood T cell repertoires in COVID-19. Original processing methods: Amplification from reference gene primers served as the basis for estimated nucleated cell counts. Measured with immunoSEQ multiplex PCR; TCRdb has only the in-frame clones, and not every one. The V and J calls and clone size are taken from that table; D and trimming were inferred from the DNA. The data contain fewer than 180,000 clones, 65% to 90% of them seen just once; the ten biggest clones take up roughly 3.3%. V trimming: 9 bases; J trimming: 2 bases; junction bases outside the gene matches: 1. CDR3 length equals 12 residues. Germline CDR1 reads MNHEY; CDR2 reads SMNVEV (reference sequence).

The sequenced sample consisted of peripheral blood. This clonotype originated in a man aged 65 to 79 with acute or convalescent COVID-19. V gene TRBV27 combines with J gene TRBJ1-5, with TRBD1 matching 7 bases. Here the CDR3 reads CARDRGNQPQHF. As DNA, the CDR3 is TGTGCCAGAGACAGGGGCAATCAGCCCCAGCATTTT.